A selection of T cell receptor beta chains follows, all from one sample in a study of blood T cell repertoires in COVID-19. The method was immunoSEQ multiplex PCR; TCRdb's version includes in-frame clones alone and lacks a portion of them. The sample holds over 350,000 clones, roughly nine tenths seen once. Sequences were obtained from PBMCs or T cells enriched from blood (not recorded which). These receptor sequences come from a woman aged 40-49 years who had been exposed to COVID-19. CDR3s include the opening cysteine and the closing phenylalanine or tryptophan. Each record gives: clone size, J gene, D gene, V gene, CDR3 protein, CDR3 DNA. The D gene is left open where the match is weak. Clone size is stated in some rows and not others, as once, few, many or a class when expanded.

.	TRBJ2-3	TRBD1	TRBV7-8	CASSRDRGGWGTQYF	TGTGCCAGCAGCCGGGACAGGGGGGGTTGGGGTACGCAGTATTTT
once	TRBJ2-6	.	TRBV7-6	CASSLLPFTPLSGANVLTF	TGTGCCAGCAGCTTATTACCTTTTACCCCACTCTCTGGGGCCAACGTCCTGACTTTC
.	TRBJ1-4	TRBD1	TRBV7-2	CASSPRAGTGNEKLFF	TGTGCCAGCAGCCCCCGTGCCGGGACAGGCAATGAAAAACTGTTTTTT
.	TRBJ1-2	TRBD1	TRBV30	CAWSVGQGNYGYTF	TGTGCCTGGAGTGTTGGACAGGGGAACTATGGCTACACCTTC
.	TRBJ2-1	TRBD2	TRBV19	CASSIDSGRAGDNEQFF	TGTGCCAGTAGTATAGATAGCGGGAGGGCCGGCGACAATGAGCAGTTCTTC
.	TRBJ2-7	TRBD1	TRBV2	CASKEQGAANEQYF	TGTGCCAGCAAAGAACAGGGGGCGGCCAACGAGCAGTACTTC
.	TRBJ2-5	.	TRBV27	CASSLSPRTVETQYF	TGTGCCAGCAGTTTATCCCCCAGGACAGTGGAGACCCAGTACTTC
.	TRBJ1-4	.	TRBV5-1	CASSRQGSTNEKLFF	TGCGCCAGCAGTCGGCAGGGTTCCACTAATGAAAAACTGTTTTTT
.	TRBJ2-5	TRBD2	TRBV7-2	CASSPGLAGNQETQYF	TGTGCCAGCAGCCCGGGACTAGCGGGAAACCAAGAGACCCAGTACTTC
.	TRBJ1-5	.	TRBV24-1	CATSDHGTNQPQHF	TGTGCCACCAGTGACCACGGGACAAATCAGCCCCAGCATTTT
once	TRBJ2-1	.	TRBV25-1	CASTPGLSYNEQFF	TGTGCCAGCACACCGGGACTTTCCTACAATGAGCAGTTCTTC
.	TRBJ1-2	TRBD1	TRBV19	CASSIDRGIGYTF	TGTGCCAGTAGTATCGACAGGGGGATTGGCTACACCTTC
.	TRBJ2-7	TRBD1	TRBV27	CASSLLGTGGSYEQYF	TGTGCCAGCAGTTTATTAGGGACAGGGGGCTCCTACGAGCAGTACTTC
.	TRBJ2-1	.	TRBV4-3	CASSQDIVLSSYNEQFF	TGCGCCAGCAGCCAAGATATCGTACTTAGCTCCTACAATGAGCAGTTCTTC
.	TRBJ2-5	.	TRBV5-1	CASSSGTLDQETQYF	TGCGCCAGCAGCTCCGGGACTCTGGACCAAGAGACCCAGTACTTC
.	TRBJ2-6	.	TRBV24-1	CATSDFRGNSGANVLTF	TGTGCCACCAGTGATTTTAGGGGGAACTCTGGGGCCAACGTCCTGACTTTC
.	TRBJ1-3	.	TRBV3-1/TRBV3-2	CASSQGLVTGNTIYF	TGTGCCAGCAGCCAGGGGCTTGTAACTGGAAACACCATATATTTT
.	TRBJ2-4	.	TRBV27	CASSLQGHSVGRGPRDIQYF	TGTGCCAGCAGTCTGCAGGGACATTCGGTGGGGAGGGGTCCGAGAGACATTCAGTACTTC
once	TRBJ2-5	TRBD1	TRBV7-8	CASSLARTGKTQETQYF	TGTGCCAGCAGCTTAGCAAGGACAGGGAAAACCCAAGAGACCCAGTACTTC
.	TRBJ2-3	.	TRBV27	CASSYGGLRTDTQYF	TGTGCCAGCAGTTATGGAGGACTCCGCACAGATACGCAGTATTTT
.	TRBJ1-4	TRBD1	TRBV27	CASSFWTGGNEKLFF	TGTGCCAGCAGTTTCTGGACAGGTGGTAATGAAAAACTGTTTTTT
.	TRBJ1-2	.	TRBV18	CASSLSSVPSSSNYGYTF	TGTGCCAGCTCACTAAGTTCGGTACCGTCCTCCTCTAACTATGGCTACACCTTC
.	TRBJ2-1	.	TRBV11-3	CASSKSGYNEQFF	TGTGCCAGCAGCAAAAGCGGGTACAATGAGCAGTTCTTC
few	TRBJ2-7	TRBD2	TRBV5-1	CASSSGTSGSEQYF	TGCGCCAGCAGCTCGGGGACTAGCGGGAGCGAGCAGTACTTC
.	TRBJ2-3	.	TRBV6-4	CASSESRDVTDTQYF	TGTGCCAGCAGTGAATCTCGGGATGTAACAGATACGCAGTATTTT
once	TRBJ1-4	.	TRBV6-5	CASRTPGGEKLFF	TGTGCCAGCAGGACCCCCGGAGGCGAAAAACTGTTTTTT
.	TRBJ1-2	.	TRBV18	CASSPGGDYGYTF	TGTGCCAGCTCACCGGGAGGGGACTATGGCTACACCTTC
.	TRBJ1-1	TRBD1	TRBV27	CASSSSRTGLNTEAFF	TGTGCCAGCAGTTCATCACGGACAGGATTGAACACTGAAGCTTTCTTT
.	TRBJ2-1	.	TRBV18	CASSRLESHEQFF	TGTGCCAGCTCACGACTGGAGAGCCATGAGCAGTTCTTC
.	TRBJ1-1	TRBD1	TRBV19	CASSMRGPNTEAFF	TGTGCCAGTAGTATGAGGGGGCCGAACACTGAAGCTTTCTTT
once	TRBJ2-3	TRBD2	TRBV3-1/TRBV3-2	CASSQDNTSGGPSTDTQYF	TGTGCCAGCAGCCAAGATAATACTAGCGGGGGGCCCAGCACAGATACGCAGTATTTT
.	TRBJ2-7	TRBD2	TRBV9	CASSVSGRAPDEQYF	TGTGCCAGCAGCGTTAGCGGGAGAGCTCCCGACGAGCAGTACTTC
.	TRBJ1-1	.	TRBV4-1	CASRHTGFSTEAFF	TGCGCCAGCAGGCATACAGGGTTTAGCACTGAAGCTTTCTTT
once	TRBJ1-2	.	TRBV20-1	CSASNREEYYGYTF	TGCAGTGCTAGTAACAGGGAAGAGTACTATGGCTACACCTTC
.	TRBJ2-4	.	TRBV30	CAWSPITGLLAKNIQYF	TGTGCCTGGAGTCCTATCACGGGTTTGTTAGCCAAAAACATTCAGTACTTC
.	TRBJ1-4	.	TRBV2	CASNGGQTNEKLFF	TGTGCCAGCAATGGAGGACAGACTAATGAAAAACTGTTTTTT
.	TRBJ2-2	TRBD1	TRBV28	CASRKTGGGTGELFF	TGTGCCAGCAGAAAGACAGGGGGAGGAACCGGGGAGCTGTTTTTT
.	TRBJ2-2	TRBD1	TRBV13	CASSRWTGGSNTGELFF	TGTGCCAGCAGCCGCTGGACAGGGGGATCGAACACCGGGGAGCTGTTTTTT
once	TRBJ1-2	TRBD1	TRBV5-6	CASSLGQGVYGYTF	TGTGCCAGCAGCTTGGGACAGGGAGTTTATGGCTACACCTTC
.	TRBJ2-2	.	TRBV29-1	CSAGEERSVNTGELFF	TGCAGCGCTGGTGAGGAGCGGAGCGTTAACACCGGGGAGCTGTTTTTT
once	TRBJ2-7	TRBD2	TRBV4-1	CASSQGGLAGSTYEQYF	TGCGCCAGCAGCCAAGGAGGACTAGCCGGGAGCACCTACGAGCAGTACTTC
.	TRBJ2-1	TRBD2	TRBV5-1	CASSPLGGLAGVVRGFLNEQFF	TGCGCCAGCAGCCCGCTAGGAGGACTAGCGGGAGTCGTTCGGGGGTTTTTAAATGAGCAGTTCTTC
.	TRBJ1-1	.	TRBV19	CASSETMNTEAFF	TGTGCCAGTAGTGAGACAATGAACACTGAAGCTTTCTTT
.	TRBJ1-2	.	TRBV19	CASSRQAGNYGYTF	TGTGCCAGTAGCCGACAGGCCGGCAACTATGGCTACACCTTC
.	TRBJ2-3	.	TRBV3-1/TRBV3-2	CASSPGGPPDTQYF	TGTGCCAGCAGCCCCGGTGGGCCTCCAGATACGCAGTATTTT
.	TRBJ1-3	.	TRBV7-8	CASSLSRGNTIYF	TGTGCCAGCAGCTTAAGTCGGGGAAACACCATATATTTT
.	TRBJ2-3	TRBD2	TRBV11-2	CASRTSGAADTQYF	TGTGCCAGCAGGACTAGCGGGGCCGCAGATACGCAGTATTTT
many	TRBJ2-1	TRBD2	TRBV7-3	CASSPLMGGGGGNEQFF	TGTGCCAGCAGCCCTCTAATGGGCGGGGGGGGAGGAAATGAGCAGTTCTTC